The clone carrying this T cell receptor beta chain came up many times. Its specificity is unknown. A J-beta primer mix and a sample-barcoded 5' primer were used in a second PCR of about 7 to 12 cycles. From the 5' RACE reads, TCRdb called clonotypes with MiXCR, one entry per CDR3 protein. This sample has 550,000 to 750,000 distinct CDR3 sequences, with over 20% found just once. The data were obtained in a study of blood T cells in healthy people across ages. Healthy individuals of Caucasian origin from Russia, aged roughly 6 to 90, served as donors. The V and J ends lost 0 bases and 7 bases, in that order; junction bases with no gene match: 5. Germline V lookup: CDR1 DFQATT, CDR2 SNEGSKA (reference sequence). The CDR3 is 14 residues long. Findings and limits, study-wide: Estimated diversity that came from one million T cells was considered an underestimate.

This TCR was sampled from a man between 65 and 85 years old in good health. The J gene is TRBJ1-4, the V gene TRBV20-1; 7 bases match TRBD1. The sample consisted of blood. CDR3 region: CSAREGGAGEKLFF. The CDR3 region has the DNA TGCAGTGCTAGAGAAGGGGGCGCGGGTGAAAAACTGTTTTTT.